Sequencing of this T cell receptor (beta chain) was carried out in a study of T-cell memory formation after mild COVID-19. This clonotype was counted a few times. Between the trimmed V and J ends, which lost 0 bases and 0 bases, there was a span of 10 bases. The CDR3 is made up of 15 amino acids. Germline V lookup: CDR1 SGDLS, CDR2 YYNGEE. One entry per CDR3 protein, called by TCRdb with MiXCR from the 5' RACE reads. The sample carries about 540,000 distinct CDR3 sequences, 20% recorded once. The TCR was taken from an adult woman who had mild COVID-19 (a few samples of this study predate the infection). Cell type and time point are not known. Sequences were obtained from PBMCs or a T cell subset sorted from them (not recorded which). This chain links TRBV9 with TRBJ2-7; D is unclear. CDR3 nucleotides: TGTGCCAGCAGCGTAGGAGAAGGAAGCTCCTACGAGCAGTACTTC. Protein: CASSVGEGSSYEQYF.